These 4 T cell receptor beta chains were sequenced from one sample in a study of shared clonotypes between healthy human individuals (dated by TCRdb to the early 2020s). CD8 naive samples consisted of CD45RO-negative cells that were positively selected for CCR7, yielding a CD45RA+CCR7+ population without TemRA cells. The library was prepared using the immunoSEQ multiplex PCR assay. As stored in TCRdb, this immuneACCESS dataset retains in-frame rearrangements with V and J assigned. A fraction of the clones does not appear; measured against another copy, unresolved V genes explain less than half of the discrepancy, and the remainder lacks a known reason. The sample yields about 2 million clones; over 85% were counted once. Roughly 1.1% of the sample rests with the top ten. The sample comprised naive CD8+ T cells sorted from blood. The label giving this sample's cell subset or site can be read as: CD45RA+CCR7+. The receptors shown here come from a man between 18 and 29 years old in good health.

The sample holds one count of this clone. The chain uses TRBV5-6 and TRBJ1-4; D may be TRBD1 (6 bases). This CDR3 spans 14 amino acids. The germline V and J ends were trimmed by 0 bases and 7 bases, with 10 bases remaining between them. Germline loops: CDR1 SGHDT, CDR2 YYEEEE. CDR3 protein: CASSLETGREKLFF. CDR3 DNA: TGTGCCAGCAGCTTGGAGACAGGTCGTGAAAAACTGTTTTTT.

The chain is built from TRBV4-3 and TRBJ2-1; 8 bases line up with TRBD2. Germline CDR1 is LGHNA and CDR2 is YSLEER. CDR3 length equals 20 residues. V shed 4 bases, J shed 0 bases, and the junction held 17 bases outside the gene matches. CDR3 in amino acids: CASSLTWGSLAGVSYNEQFF. The CDR3 coding sequence is TGCGCCAGCAGCCTCACTTGGGGAAGCCTAGCGGGCGTCTCCTACAATGAGCAGTTCTTC.

The genes are TRBV7-9 and TRBJ1-1; possibly TRBD1 for D (5 bases). Trimming removed 4 bases from V and 2 bases from J, with 14 bases in between. The CDR3 spans 15 residues. The germline V gene has CDR1 SEHNR and CDR2 FQNEAQ (reference sequence). The DNA of the CDR3 is TGTGCCAGCAGCTCTTTCGGGACCGGAAACACTGAAGCTTTCTTT. It specifies CASSSFGTGNTEAFF.

The J gene is TRBJ1-6, the V gene TRBV4-3; 8 bases align to TRBD1. The length of the CDR3 is 17 residues. CDR1 LGHNA and CDR2 YSLEER come from the germline V gene. V gave up 0 bases and J gave up 7 bases; unmatched junction bases: 8. CDR3 amino acids: CASSQDTGGNYNSPLHF. DNA of the CDR3: TGCGCCAGCAGCCAAGATACAGGGGGTAATTACAATTCACCCCTCCACTTT.